Sequencing of this T cell receptor beta chain was carried out in a study of cytomegalovirus exposure and HLA in healthy donors. Study in general: Both the approximately 120 validation repertoires and the approximately 670 first-cohort repertoires used the same platform, as reported by a later analysis.

Comment on this clone: The antigen is unknown.

TCRdb's copy holds only in-frame clones and misses some; the assay was immunoSEQ multiplex PCR. The sample has 150,000 to 200,000 clones, about nine tenths seen once. Broader study findings: The study designated fewer than 200 TCR beta chains cytomegalovirus-associated. Most TCRs appeared rarely, but some public TCRs recurred in many donors. Within the 100 to 150 validation repertoires, first-cohort TCR clusters tended to co-occur, according to a later analysis.

CDR1 is SGDLS and CDR2 is YYNGEE in the germline V gene. This CDR3 contains 17 residues. V gave up 0 bases and J gave up 4 bases; unmatched junction bases: 10. The chain carries TRBV9 and TRBJ2-3; 8 bases line up with TRBD2. Sequenced material: PBMCs. The source is a woman in her 30s in good health and CMV-seronegative. This CDR3 reads CASSVGNREGLADTQYF. Written as DNA, the CDR3 is TGTGCCAGCAGCGTAGGAAACCGGGAGGGCCTGGCAGATACGCAGTATTTT.